The 23 T cell receptor beta chains reported below all come from one sample, sequenced in a study of shared clonotypes between healthy human individuals. Sequencing was performed with immunoSEQ multiplex PCR; in TCRdb, only in-frame clones are kept and a portion is missing. The sample has 2,500,000 or so clones, roughly 93% seen once. The sample was naive CD4+ T cells from PBMCs. Subset given: CD45RA+ positively selected. These receptors were taken from a man aged 18 to 30 in good health. Some clones in this sample may be carry-over from other donors' samples.

The gene calls are TRBV11-2 and TRBJ2-7; 11 bases fit TRBD2. The trim removed 5 bases at V and 2 bases at J, leaving 5 bases unmatched. The CDR3 is made up of 15 amino acids. CDR1 SGHAT and CDR2 FQNNGV come from the germline V gene. In DNA, the CDR3 is TGTGCCAGCAGCCCCGGGACTAGCGGAACCTACGAGCAGTACTTC. Its translation is CASSPGTSGTYEQYF.

The chain joins TRBV28 to TRBJ2-2; perhaps D is TRBD1 or TRBD2 (6 bases each). This CDR3 spans 15 amino acids. Germline CDR1 MDHEN, CDR2 SYDVKM. V dropped 2 bases and J dropped 1 base, with 8 bases sitting between them. Here the CDR3 DNA reads TGTGCCAGCAGTTTAAAGGGGGGGAACACCGGGGAGCTGTTTTTT. Translated: CASSLKGGNTGELFF.

Comment on this clone: The same CDR3 also results from other DNA sequences found in this sample. V usage is TRBV7-2 and J usage is TRBJ2-5; TRBD2 aligns across 11 bases. Trimming at V came to 1 base and at J to 2 bases, leaving 3 bases not matched to a gene. This CDR3 is built from 16 residues. Germline V gene sequence: CDR1 SGHTA, CDR2 FQGNSA. Here the CDR3 DNA reads TGTGCCAGCAGCTTAGGGGGGACTAGCGGTCAAGAGACCCAGTACTTC. This encodes CASSLGGTSGQETQYF.

This chain links TRBV27 with TRBJ1-1; 9 positions match TRBD1. V gave up 10 bases and J gave up 7 bases; unmatched junction bases: 10. The CDR3 has 13 residues. The germline V gene has CDR1 MNHEY and CDR2 SMNVEV (reference sequence). CDR3 sequence reads: CATGRTGEHEAFF. The CDR3 DNA follows: TGTGCCACCGGCAGGACAGGGGAACATGAAGCTTTCTTT.

This clone was detected once. The rearrangement joins TRBV2 to TRBJ2-7, with 10 bases fitting TRBD1. The CDR3 covers 13 residues. Germline V gene sequence: CDR1 SNHLY, CDR2 FYNNEI. V was clipped by 7 bases and J by 4 bases; unmatched bases: 4. In DNA form, the CDR3 reads TGTGCCAGCACCGGACAGGGGGGGTACGAGCAGTACTTC. Translated: CASTGQGGYEQYF.

This chain joins TRBV4-1 and TRBJ2-7; a possible D gene is TRBD1 (5 bases). Germline CDR1 reads MGHRA; CDR2 reads YSYEKL. The CDR3 sequence is 14 residues long. Trimming removed 4 bases from V and 0 bases from J, with 10 bases in between. CDR3 loop: CASSPVTVSYEQYF. Here the CDR3 DNA reads TGCGCCAGCAGCCCCGTGACAGTCTCCTACGAGCAGTACTTC.

A single count supports this clone. The V call is TRBV12-5, the J call TRBJ2-2; the match to TRBD2 covers 14 bases. The CDR3 sequence is 15 residues long. Germline V gene data show CDR1 as LGHNT and CDR2 as FRNRAP. V gave up 4 bases and J gave up 6 bases; unmatched junction bases: 1. In DNA, the CDR3 is TGTGCTAGTGGTTCGGGACTAGCGGGAGCCGGGGAGCTGTTTTTT. This translates into CASGSGLAGAGELFF.

The rearrangement links TRBV19 to TRBJ2-5; TRBD1 agrees at 8 bases. The CDR3 sequence is 16 residues long. The J segment lost 5 bases and the V segment lost 1 base, leaving 9 bases of the junction unmatched. Germline CDR1 LNHDA, CDR2 SQIVND (reference sequence). In nucleotides, the CDR3 is TGTGCCAGTAGTATAGCCCAGGGGGCTACAGGCGAGACCCAGTACTTC. Protein: CASSIAQGATGETQYF.

This chain connects TRBV7-2 to TRBJ2-7; TRBD2 aligns across 13 bases. The V segment lost 5 bases and the J segment 2 bases; nucleotides outside the gene matches: 15. CDR3 length: 19 residues. Germline-derived CDR1 and CDR2 are SGHTA and FQGNSA. Written as DNA, the CDR3 is TGTGCCAGCAGCCTAATTACGAGACTAGCGGGAGGCGCGGCCTACGAGCAGTACTTC. The encoded protein is CASSLITRLAGGAAYEQYF.

This clone was seen a single time. This chain links TRBV28 with TRBJ2-1; perhaps TRBD2 as D (6 bases). Trimming shortened V by 4 bases and J by 7 bases, and 20 bases separated the two germline ends. This CDR3 spans 16 amino acids. Germline V gene lookup returns CDR1 MDHEN and CDR2 SYDVKM. The CDR3 coding sequence is TGTGCCAGCAGTTCGGTAGTCGGGAGCGGAAGGAATGAGCAGTTCTTC. Its translation: CASSSVVGSGRNEQFF.

Notes on this clone: Other DNA sequences of this sample code for an identical CDR3. This rearrangement joins TRBV5-5 to TRBJ1-2; 7 bases are a match to TRBD1. The CDR3 sequence is 15 residues long. Per germline, CDR1 SGHKS and CDR2 YYEKEE (reference sequence). After removal of 0 bases from V and 2 bases from J, the junction contained 4 bases not matched to a gene. The CDR3 loop reads CASSLGPGGNYGYTF. In DNA, the CDR3 is TGTGCCAGCAGCTTGGGGCCAGGGGGAAACTATGGCTACACCTTC.

The rearrangement uses TRBV7-3 and TRBJ2-3, with D maybe TRBD2 (6 bases). Germline assignment: CDR1 SGHTA and CDR2 FQGTGA. The CDR3 extends over 14 amino acids. Trimming removed 5 bases at V and 4 bases at J, with 13 bases between. This CDR3 reads CASSPRGSADTQYF. CDR3 DNA sequence: TGTGCCAGCAGCCCCCGGGGGTCGGCAGATACGCAGTATTTT.

As to this clone: This sample also contains other DNA sequences that code for the same CDR3. This chain joins TRBV5-1 and TRBJ1-1, with D hard to call. This CDR3 contains 13 residues. Trimming took 1 base from V and 1 from J, leaving 5 bases between them. The V gene's germline CDR1 is SGHRS and CDR2 YFSETQ. Here the CDR3 reads CASSLSQNTEAFF. CDR3 nucleotide sequence: TGCGCCAGCAGCTTGTCTCAGAACACTGAAGCTTTCTTT.

The gene calls are TRBV6-5 and TRBJ1-5; 7 bases map to TRBD1. In germline, CDR1 is MNHEY, CDR2 SVGAGI. The junction had 7 bases not matched to a gene; V was cut back by 7 bases and J by 4 bases. CDR3 size: 14 residues. The CDR3 region is CASKAGTVNQPQHF. The CDR3 DNA reads TGTGCCAGCAAGGCCGGGACAGTTAATCAGCCCCAGCATTTT.

This chain links TRBV7-3 with TRBJ2-1; 7 bases agree with TRBD2. The CDR3 has 16 residues. The J segment lost 2 bases and the V segment lost 1 base, leaving 5 bases of the junction unmatched. CDR1 is SGHTA, CDR2 FQGTGA, per germline. In DNA, the CDR3 is TGTGCCAGCAGCTTAAGTGCAAGCGGGACCTACAATGAGCAGTTCTTC. It translates to CASSLSASGTYNEQFF.

This chain links TRBV9 with TRBJ2-3; no clear D. Trimming removed 3 bases from V and 2 bases from J, with 13 bases in between. The CDR3 loop spans 15 amino acids. Germline V CDR1 and CDR2: SGDLS, YYNGEE. The CDR3 here is CASSAQRKNTDTQYF. CDR3 DNA: TGTGCCAGCAGCGCCCAGCGAAAGAACACAGATACGCAGTATTTT. The entire variable domain, with the rest obtained from reference TRBV9 and TRBJ2-3, is as follows: DSGVTQTPKHLITATGQRVTLRCSPRSGDLSVYWYQQSLDQGLQFLIQYYNGEERAKGNILERFSAQQFPDLHSELNLSSLELGDSALYFCASSAQRKNTDTQYFGPGTRLTVL.

The rearrangement joins TRBV6-1 to TRBJ2-3, with unresolved D. Germline CDR1 and CDR2: MNHNS and SASEGT. This CDR3 spans 14 amino acids. V was shortened by 2 bases and J by 6 bases, with 12 bases between the two germline ends. The CDR3 sequence: CASSEIGSSDTQYF. The CDR3 nucleotides read TGTGCCAGCAGTGAAATCGGTAGCTCGGATACGCAGTATTTT.

Here the CDR3 reads CASSEAPRVGGLGNQPQHF. The CDR3 DNA reads TGTGCCAGCAGTGAAGCGCCCAGGGTCGGAGGGTTGGGCAATCAGCCCCAGCATTTT. This sequence joins TRBV2 and TRBJ1-5; tentatively, D is TRBD1 (5 bases). The CDR3 runs 19 residues. Germline CDR1 reads SNHLY; CDR2 reads FYNNEI. Trimming cost V 0 bases and J 2 bases, with 20 bases left between them.

This clone was found once. Within the sample, other DNA sequences also encode this same CDR3. The chain joins TRBV4-1 to TRBJ2-3; D perhaps matches TRBD1 (6 bases). The germline V gene encodes CDR1 MGHRA and CDR2 YSYEKL. This CDR3 is 13 amino acids long. V lost 1 base and J lost 5, with 7 bases in between. The CDR3 sequence: CASSQGQVDTQYF. DNA of the CDR3: TGCGCCAGCAGCCAAGGACAGGTAGATACGCAGTATTTT.

As to this clone: Different DNA sequences within this sample yield the same CDR3. The chain uses TRBV7-9 and TRBJ2-5; 7 nucleotides match TRBD2. V was pared by 5 bases and J by 5 bases, with 8 bases of the junction left unmatched. The germline CDR1 and CDR2 sequences are SEHNR and FQNEAQ (reference sequence). The CDR3 is 14 amino acids. The CDR3 coding sequence is TGTGCCAGCAGCCCCAGAGGACTAGGGGAGACCCAGTACTTC. Its protein product is CASSPRGLGETQYF. Together with reference TRBV7-9 and TRBJ2-5, the CDR3 gives the full variable domain: DTGVSQNPRHKITKRGQNVTFRCDPISEHNRLYWYRQTLGQGPEFLTYFQNEAQLEKSRLLSDRFSAERPKGSFSTLEIQRTEQGDSAMYLCASSPRGLGETQYFGPGTRLLVL.

The rearrangement uses TRBV2 and TRBJ2-5, with D possibly TRBD2 on 5 matching bases. The DNA end favors TRBJ2-7, so the J call may be wrong. Germline CDR1 is SNHLY and CDR2 is FYNNEI. The CDR3 spans 14 residues. As DNA, the CDR3 is TGTGCCAGCAGTGAAGATGGGGAGACCTACGAGCAGTACTTC. Its translation: CASSEDGETYEQYF.

The rearrangement uses TRBV12-5 and TRBJ2-1; 7 bases map to TRBD1. Germline CDR1 reads LGHNT; CDR2 reads FRNRAP. The CDR3 is 13 amino acids. Trimming took 6 bases from V and 6 from J; bases not matched to a gene: 5. CDR3 DNA: TGTGCTAGTGGCCCGACAGGGTTCAATGAGCAGTTCTTC. It specifies CASGPTGFNEQFF.

V and J are TRBV5-4 and TRBJ1-1; D uncertain. The CDR3 is 13 residues long. CDR1 and CDR2 (germline): SGHNT, YYREEE (reference sequence). V was trimmed by 9 bases and J by 3 bases, leaving 15 bases between them. As DNA, the CDR3 is TGTGCCACGGCTCCGGGCAGATACACTGAAGCTTTCTTT. This sequence encodes CATAPGRYTEAFF.